A selection of T cell receptor beta chains follows, all from one sample in a study of CD4 T cells in relation to SARS-CoV-2 and coronaviruses. For these receptors, no antigen is known. TCRdb's table, derived via immunoSEQ multiplex PCR, lists solely in-frame clones and lacks some. This table holds approximately 31,000 clones, more than 65% found once. Input material: memory CD4+ T cells from PBMCs, cultured in vitro. These receptors originate from an adult with COVID-19. Both conserved end residues are part of each CDR3. Each record gives: clone size, V gene, D gene, J gene, CDR3 DNA, CDR3 protein. D genes are given only for firm matches. Where a row states a size, it is once, few, many or the class of an expanded clone; other rows omit it.

abundance: NA; v_gene: TRBV30; d_gene: TRBD2; j_gene: TRBJ2-2; CDR3nt: TGTGCCTGGAGTGATCGACTAGCGGGAGATACCGGGGAGCTGTTTTTT; CDR3aa: CAWSDRLAGDTGELFF
abundance: NA; v_gene: TRBV5-8; d_gene: NA; j_gene: TRBJ1-5; CDR3nt: TGTGCCAGCAGCTTGGAGCAAAATCAGCCCCAGCATTTT; CDR3aa: CASSLEQNQPQHF
abundance: NA; v_gene: TRBV14; d_gene: TRBD2; j_gene: TRBJ2-7; CDR3nt: TGTGCCAGCAGCCGATCGCCGGGACTAGCGGGATCGTACGAGCAGTACTTC; CDR3aa: CASSRSPGLAGSYEQYF
abundance: few; v_gene: TRBV5-1; d_gene: NA; j_gene: TRBJ1-1; CDR3nt: TGCGCCAGCAGCTGGAGCGCGAGTCAAGACACTGAAGCTTTCTTT; CDR3aa: CASSWSASQDTEAFF
abundance: NA; v_gene: TRBV6-5; d_gene: NA; j_gene: TRBJ1-5; CDR3nt: TGTGCCAGCAGTTCCCGAGGGCAGCCCCAGCATTTT; CDR3aa: CASSSRGQPQHF
abundance: NA; v_gene: TRBV18; d_gene: TRBD1; j_gene: TRBJ2-7; CDR3nt: TGTGCCAGCTCACCTCTGGCAGGGGGCTTCGACGAGCAGTACTTC; CDR3aa: CASSPLAGGFDEQYF
abundance: NA; v_gene: TRBV3-1/TRBV3-2; d_gene: TRBD1; j_gene: TRBJ2-1; CDR3nt: TGTGCCAGCAGCCACTCGACAGGGTACAGAGAGCAGTTCTTC; CDR3aa: CASSHSTGYREQFF
abundance: NA; v_gene: TRBV25-1; d_gene: TRBD2; j_gene: TRBJ2-7; CDR3nt: TGTGCCAGCAGTGGGATAGCGGGAGATGAATCCTACGAGCAGTACTTC; CDR3aa: CASSGIAGDESYEQYF
abundance: once; v_gene: TRBV5-1; d_gene: NA; j_gene: TRBJ2-7; CDR3nt: TGCGCCAGCAGCTACGGGGGTTCCTACGAGCAGTACTTC; CDR3aa: CASSYGGSYEQYF
abundance: NA; v_gene: TRBV5-1; d_gene: NA; j_gene: TRBJ1-1; CDR3nt: TGCGCCAGCAGCTTGGGGTTTGGAACTGAAGCTTTCTTT; CDR3aa: CASSLGFGTEAFF
abundance: NA; v_gene: TRBV6-4; d_gene: NA; j_gene: TRBJ2-5; CDR3nt: TGTGCCAGCGGGAGACTCTCCCAAGAGACCCAGTACTTC; CDR3aa: CASGRLSQETQYF
abundance: NA; v_gene: TRBV19; d_gene: TRBD1; j_gene: TRBJ1-2; CDR3nt: TGTGCCAGTAGTACCCTGGGGACAGACTATGGCTACACCTTC; CDR3aa: CASSTLGTDYGYTF
abundance: NA; v_gene: TRBV3-1/TRBV3-2; d_gene: NA; j_gene: TRBJ1-2; CDR3nt: TGTGCCAGCAGCCTTCGAGCAGGTGGCTACACCTTC; CDR3aa: CASSLRAGGYTF
abundance: NA; v_gene: TRBV27; d_gene: NA; j_gene: TRBJ1-2; CDR3nt: TGTGCCAGCAGTTCCTCCGCCCAGGGCCGTCGGGGCTACACCTTC; CDR3aa: CASSSSAQGRRGYTF
abundance: NA; v_gene: TRBV28; d_gene: TRBD1; j_gene: TRBJ1-4; CDR3nt: TGTGCCAGCCGGTTATTCCAGGGACAGACTAATGAAAAACTGTTTTTT; CDR3aa: CASRLFQGQTNEKLFF
abundance: NA; v_gene: TRBV11-2; d_gene: TRBD2; j_gene: TRBJ2-3; CDR3nt: TGTGCCAGCAGCTTAGATCCCCCGGGACTAGCGGGAGGAGGAGATACGCAGTATTTT; CDR3aa: CASSLDPPGLAGGGDTQYF
abundance: few; v_gene: TRBV29-1; d_gene: NA; j_gene: TRBJ1-1; CDR3nt: TGCAGCGTTGCCCAGGCCTCAACTGAAGCTTTCTTT; CDR3aa: CSVAQASTEAFF
abundance: NA; v_gene: TRBV6-4; d_gene: NA; j_gene: TRBJ2-4; CDR3nt: TGTGCCAGCATCCTTAGAACCGCTAATGACAAAGCCAAAAACATTCAGTACTTC; CDR3aa: CASILRTANDKAKNIQYF
abundance: few; v_gene: TRBV1; d_gene: NA; j_gene: TRBJ2-7; CDR3nt: TGCACCAGCAGCCAAGGGGCAGCGTTTCGGCAGTACTTC; CDR3aa: CTSSQGAAFRQYF
abundance: NA; v_gene: TRBV9; d_gene: NA; j_gene: TRBJ1-6; CDR3nt: TGTGCCAGCAGCCCAAGCACAGACTCCTATAATTCACCCCTCCACTTT; CDR3aa: CASSPSTDSYNSPLHF
abundance: NA; v_gene: TRBV2; d_gene: NA; j_gene: TRBJ2-1; CDR3nt: TGTGCCAGCAGTGTCAATGAGCAGTTCTTC; CDR3aa: CASSVNEQFF
abundance: NA; v_gene: TRBV4-1; d_gene: TRBD2; j_gene: TRBJ2-7; CDR3nt: TGCGCCAGCAGCCAACTGCGGGGGGCTCGGGACGAGCAGTACTTC; CDR3aa: CASSQLRGARDEQYF
abundance: NA; v_gene: TRBV4-1; d_gene: TRBD1; j_gene: TRBJ2-1; CDR3nt: TGCGCCAGCAGCCCCCGACAGGGGGCGCGTAATGAGCAGTTCTTC; CDR3aa: CASSPRQGARNEQFF
abundance: NA; v_gene: TRBV13; d_gene: TRBD1; j_gene: TRBJ1-6; CDR3nt: TGTGCCAGCAGTTCTCCGGACAGGGGTTCACCCCTCCACTTT; CDR3aa: CASSSPDRGSPLHF
abundance: NA; v_gene: TRBV28; d_gene: NA; j_gene: TRBJ1-6; CDR3nt: TGTGCCAGCAGTTTACATAGGACGGTCTCGTATTCACCCCTCCACTTT; CDR3aa: CASSLHRTVSYSPLHF
abundance: NA; v_gene: TRBV5-1; d_gene: TRBD1; j_gene: TRBJ2-7; CDR3nt: TGCGCCAGCAGCTCCACAACAGTAACAGGGGGCGAGCAGTACTTC; CDR3aa: CASSSTTVTGGEQYF
abundance: NA; v_gene: TRBV4-2; d_gene: NA; j_gene: TRBJ2-1; CDR3nt: TGTGCCAGCAGCCAAGATCAAACTGAGCAGTTCTTC; CDR3aa: CASSQDQTEQFF
abundance: once; v_gene: TRBV5-5; d_gene: TRBD1; j_gene: TRBJ1-1; CDR3nt: TGTGCCAGCAGCTTGATCGGGACAGCCCTTTTTAGGGCTTTCTTT; CDR3aa: CASSLIGTALFRAFF
abundance: NA; v_gene: TRBV5-1; d_gene: TRBD2; j_gene: TRBJ2-1; CDR3nt: TGCGCCAGCAGTAGCCTAGCGGGACCCATCCATGAGCAGTTCTTC; CDR3aa: CASSSLAGPIHEQFF
abundance: NA; v_gene: TRBV5-1; d_gene: TRBD1; j_gene: TRBJ1-2; CDR3nt: TGCGCCAGCAGCATGGAGACAGGGGGCTACTATGGCTACACCTTC; CDR3aa: CASSMETGGYYGYTF
abundance: few; v_gene: TRBV5-1; d_gene: NA; j_gene: TRBJ1-4; CDR3nt: TGCGCCAGCAGCTTGGCACCTGGTTCTGAAAAACTGTTTTTT; CDR3aa: CASSLAPGSEKLFF
abundance: NA; v_gene: TRBV24-1; d_gene: NA; j_gene: TRBJ2-7; CDR3nt: TGTGCCACCAGTGACTCCGGGACTTCAGCCTACGAGCAGTACTTC; CDR3aa: CATSDSGTSAYEQYF
abundance: NA; v_gene: TRBV10-3; d_gene: TRBD1; j_gene: TRBJ1-5; CDR3nt: TGTGCCATCAGTACAGGGGGCAATCAGCCCCAGCATTTT; CDR3aa: CAISTGGNQPQHF
abundance: once; v_gene: TRBV4-3; d_gene: NA; j_gene: TRBJ2-1; CDR3nt: TGCGCCAGCAGCCAAGATCAGAGTGTGACAGGAAAGAATGAGCAGTTCTTC; CDR3aa: CASSQDQSVTGKNEQFF
abundance: NA; v_gene: TRBV3-1/TRBV3-2; d_gene: NA; j_gene: TRBJ2-3; CDR3nt: TGTGCCAGCAGCAGAACAGCTCGCCTCACGCAGTATTTT; CDR3aa: CASSRTARLTQYF
abundance: NA; v_gene: TRBV6-5; d_gene: NA; j_gene: TRBJ2-2; CDR3nt: TGTGCCAGCCTCCGCCAGATAGCTGTTGGGGAGCTGTTTTTT; CDR3aa: CASLRQIAVGELFF
abundance: NA; v_gene: TRBV7-9; d_gene: NA; j_gene: TRBJ2-1; CDR3nt: TGTGCCAGCAGCTTGAATGATGAGCAGTTCTTC; CDR3aa: CASSLNDEQFF
abundance: NA; v_gene: TRBV4-3; d_gene: NA; j_gene: TRBJ2-3; CDR3nt: TGCGCCAGCAGCCCATCGACTCTCGCAATGGTCTCAGATACGCAGTATTTT; CDR3aa: CASSPSTLAMVSDTQYF
abundance: few; v_gene: TRBV28; d_gene: NA; j_gene: TRBJ2-7; CDR3nt: TGTGCCGCCAGCCGTACAGACTACGAGCAGTACTTC; CDR3aa: CAASRTDYEQYF
abundance: few; v_gene: TRBV18; d_gene: TRBD1; j_gene: TRBJ2-7; CDR3nt: TGTGCCAGCTCAACCGGACAGGGGGCCTACGAGCAGTACTTC; CDR3aa: CASSTGQGAYEQYF
abundance: once; v_gene: TRBV7-9; d_gene: NA; j_gene: TRBJ1-4; CDR3nt: TGTGCCAGCAGCCCCATAATAAGCACTAATGAAAAACTGTTTTTT; CDR3aa: CASSPIISTNEKLFF
abundance: few; v_gene: TRBV5-1; d_gene: TRBD2; j_gene: TRBJ2-1; CDR3nt: TGCGCCAGCAGCTTAATAGCGGGAGGGTCTAATGAGCAGTTCTTC; CDR3aa: CASSLIAGGSNEQFF
abundance: NA; v_gene: TRBV7-2; d_gene: TRBD1; j_gene: TRBJ2-5; CDR3nt: TGTGCCAGCAGCAAACAGGGGGCAAGGGAGACCCAGTACTTC; CDR3aa: CASSKQGARETQYF
abundance: NA; v_gene: TRBV4-1; d_gene: NA; j_gene: TRBJ1-6; CDR3nt: TGCGCCAGCAGCCATTCCACAGGTCTCTCCTATAATTCACCCCTCCACTTT; CDR3aa: CASSHSTGLSYNSPLHF
abundance: NA; v_gene: TRBV6-2/TRBV6-3; d_gene: NA; j_gene: TRBJ1-6; CDR3nt: TGTGCCAGCAGCCGGGACTCCTATAATTCACCCCTCCACTTT; CDR3aa: CASSRDSYNSPLHF
abundance: NA; v_gene: TRBV30; d_gene: NA; j_gene: TRBJ2-7; CDR3nt: TGTGCCTGGAGTGTACAGGGATTAAGGGAGCAGTACTTC; CDR3aa: CAWSVQGLREQYF
abundance: NA; v_gene: TRBV7-6; d_gene: NA; j_gene: TRBJ2-7; CDR3nt: TGTGCCAGCAGCCGAGCTCAGGCAGGGGAGGTGGAAGTTTTGGGTCCGTACGAGCAGTACTTC; CDR3aa: CASSRAQAGEVEVLGPYEQYF
abundance: NA; v_gene: TRBV29-1; d_gene: NA; j_gene: TRBJ2-1; CDR3nt: TGCAGCGCCCGTCCCGGGAAAAGCTCCTACAATGAGCAGTTCTTC; CDR3aa: CSARPGKSSYNEQFF
abundance: few; v_gene: TRBV5-4; d_gene: NA; j_gene: TRBJ2-7; CDR3nt: TGTGCCAGCAGCTTGGTGGGCTACGAGCAGTACTTC; CDR3aa: CASSLVGYEQYF
abundance: NA; v_gene: TRBV5-1; d_gene: NA; j_gene: TRBJ2-7; CDR3nt: TGCGCCAGCAGCTGGACGGGACGCCAGGGGAACGAGCAGTACTTC; CDR3aa: CASSWTGRQGNEQYF
abundance: NA; v_gene: TRBV5-1; d_gene: NA; j_gene: TRBJ2-3; CDR3nt: TGCGCCAGCAGCTTGGCAGGCAGCACAGATACGCAGTATTTT; CDR3aa: CASSLAGSTDTQYF
abundance: NA; v_gene: TRBV7-2; d_gene: TRBD1; j_gene: TRBJ2-7; CDR3nt: TGTGCCAGCAGCCCCTCCCGGGACAGGGACGAGCAGTACTTC; CDR3aa: CASSPSRDRDEQYF
abundance: NA; v_gene: TRBV7-9; d_gene: NA; j_gene: TRBJ1-2; CDR3nt: TGTGCCAGCAGCTGGGGAAGGGAAACGTATGGCTACACCTTC; CDR3aa: CASSWGRETYGYTF
abundance: NA; v_gene: TRBV2; d_gene: NA; j_gene: TRBJ2-2; CDR3nt: TGTGCCAGCAGAATTTGGGGGAGTGGGACCGGGGAGCTGTTTTTT; CDR3aa: CASRIWGSGTGELFF
abundance: once; v_gene: TRBV7-9; d_gene: NA; j_gene: TRBJ2-3; CDR3nt: TGTGCCAGCAGCTTAGTCGGAAGCACAGATACGCAGTATTTT; CDR3aa: CASSLVGSTDTQYF
abundance: NA; v_gene: TRBV9; d_gene: NA; j_gene: TRBJ2-7; CDR3nt: TGTGCCAGCAGCGTAGACGCTGGACCGGAGCAGTACTTC; CDR3aa: CASSVDAGPEQYF
abundance: NA; v_gene: TRBV19; d_gene: TRBD2; j_gene: TRBJ2-1; CDR3nt: TGTGCCAGTAGTAAAATGACTAGCGGGAGATTAGGGCAGTTCTTC; CDR3aa: CASSKMTSGRLGQFF